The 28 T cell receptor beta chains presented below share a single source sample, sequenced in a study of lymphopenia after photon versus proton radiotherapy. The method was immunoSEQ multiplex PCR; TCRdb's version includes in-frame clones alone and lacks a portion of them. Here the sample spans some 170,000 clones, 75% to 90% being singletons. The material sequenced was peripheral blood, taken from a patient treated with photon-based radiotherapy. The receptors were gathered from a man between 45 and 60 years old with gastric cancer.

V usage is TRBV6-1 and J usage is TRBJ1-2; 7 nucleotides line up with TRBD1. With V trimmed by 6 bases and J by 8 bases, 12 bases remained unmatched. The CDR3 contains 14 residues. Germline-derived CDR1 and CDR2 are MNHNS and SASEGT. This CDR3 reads CASRGGTASQGYTF. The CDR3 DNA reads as TGTGCCAGCAGAGGCGGGACAGCCTCGCAGGGCTACACCTTC.

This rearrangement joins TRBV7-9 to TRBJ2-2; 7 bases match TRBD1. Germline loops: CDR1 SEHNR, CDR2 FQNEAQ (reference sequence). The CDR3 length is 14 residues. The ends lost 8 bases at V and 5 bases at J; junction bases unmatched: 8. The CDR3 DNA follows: TGTGCCAGCCAACAGGGGCGATTTACCGGGGAGCTGTTTTTT. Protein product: CASQQGRFTGELFF.

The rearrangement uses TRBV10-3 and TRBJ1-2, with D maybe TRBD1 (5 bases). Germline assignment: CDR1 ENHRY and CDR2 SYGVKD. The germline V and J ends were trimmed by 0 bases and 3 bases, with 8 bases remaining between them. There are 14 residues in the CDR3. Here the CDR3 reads CAISESGGYYGYTF. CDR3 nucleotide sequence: TGTGCCATCAGTGAGTCGGGGGGGTACTATGGCTACACCTTC.

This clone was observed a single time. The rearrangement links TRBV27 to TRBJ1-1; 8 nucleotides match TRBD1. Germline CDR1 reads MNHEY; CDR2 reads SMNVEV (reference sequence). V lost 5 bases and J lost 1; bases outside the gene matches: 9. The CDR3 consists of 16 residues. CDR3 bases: TGTGCCAGCAGTGGACAGGGAAGTATAAGGAACACTGAAGCTTTCTTT. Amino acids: CASSGQGSIRNTEAFF.

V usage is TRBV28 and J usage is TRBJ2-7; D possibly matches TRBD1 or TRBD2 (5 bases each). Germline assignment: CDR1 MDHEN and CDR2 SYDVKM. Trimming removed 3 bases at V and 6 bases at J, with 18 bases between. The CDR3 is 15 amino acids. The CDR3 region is CASSFGGTPRLEQYF. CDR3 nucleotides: TGTGCCAGCAGTTTTGGGGGAACCCCTAGACTCGAGCAGTACTTC.

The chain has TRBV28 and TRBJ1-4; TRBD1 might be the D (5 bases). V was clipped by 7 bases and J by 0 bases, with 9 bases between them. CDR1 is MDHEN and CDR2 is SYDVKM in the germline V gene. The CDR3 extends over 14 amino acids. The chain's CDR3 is CASTQGATNEKLFF. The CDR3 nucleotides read TGTGCCAGCACACAAGGGGCAACTAATGAAAAACTGTTTTTT.

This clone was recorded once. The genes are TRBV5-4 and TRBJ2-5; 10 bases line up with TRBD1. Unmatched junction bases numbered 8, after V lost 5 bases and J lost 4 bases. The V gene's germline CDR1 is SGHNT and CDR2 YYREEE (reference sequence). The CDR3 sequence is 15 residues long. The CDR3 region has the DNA TGTGCCAGCAGGCGGGACAGGGGTGAGAGAGAGACCCAGTACTTC. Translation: CASRRDRGERETQYF. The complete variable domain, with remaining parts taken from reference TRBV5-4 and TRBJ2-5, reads ETGVTQSPTHLIKTRGQQVTLRCSSQSGHNTVSWYQQALGQGPQFIFQYYREEENGRGNFPPRFSGLQFPNYSSELNVNALELDDSALYLCASRRDRGERETQYFGPGTRLLVL.

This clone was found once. The CDR3 nucleotides are TGTGCCAGCAGCTCCCCGGACAGGGTTGGTGAAAAACTGTTTTTT. Protein sequence: CASSSPDRVGEKLFF. The chain combines TRBV25-1 with TRBJ1-4; TRBD1 agrees at 8 bases. The CDR3 is made up of 15 amino acids. Germline values: CDR1 MGHDK, CDR2 SYGVNS. V shed 6 bases and J 7 bases; nucleotides not matched to a gene: 10.

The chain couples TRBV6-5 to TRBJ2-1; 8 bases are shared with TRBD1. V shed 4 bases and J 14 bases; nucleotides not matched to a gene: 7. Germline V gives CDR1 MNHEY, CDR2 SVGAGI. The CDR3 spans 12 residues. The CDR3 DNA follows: TGTGCCAGCAGTTCGACGACAGGGGTGGAGTTCTTC. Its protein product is CASSSTTGVEFF.

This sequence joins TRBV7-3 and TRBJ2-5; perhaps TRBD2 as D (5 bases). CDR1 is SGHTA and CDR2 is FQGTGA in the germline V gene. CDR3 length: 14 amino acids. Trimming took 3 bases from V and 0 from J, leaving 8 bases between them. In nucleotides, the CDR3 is TGTGCCAGCAGCTTCGGCGGGTACCAAGAGACCCAGTACTTC. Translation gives CASSFGGYQETQYF. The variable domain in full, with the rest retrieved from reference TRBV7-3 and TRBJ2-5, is GAGVSQTPSNKVTEKGKYVELRCDPISGHTALYWYRQSLGQGPEFLIYFQGTGAADDSGLPNDRFFAVRPEGSVSTLKIQRTERGDSAVYLCASSFGGYQETQYFGPGTRLLVL.

The CDR3 bases are TGTGCCACCAGCGTAGACAGGGGGCGGAACATTCAGTACTTC. It is translated as CATSVDRGRNIQYF. The gene calls are TRBV15 and TRBJ2-4; 10 bases align to TRBD1. The trim removed 5 bases at V and 7 bases at J, leaving 5 bases unmatched. The CDR3 consists of 14 residues. Germline V gives CDR1 LNHNV, CDR2 YYDKDF (reference sequence).

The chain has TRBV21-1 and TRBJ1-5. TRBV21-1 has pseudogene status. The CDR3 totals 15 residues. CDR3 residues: CASSKASGTLRPQHF. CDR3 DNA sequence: TGTGCCAGCAGCAAAGCAAGCGGCACGCTGAGGCCCCAGCATTTT.

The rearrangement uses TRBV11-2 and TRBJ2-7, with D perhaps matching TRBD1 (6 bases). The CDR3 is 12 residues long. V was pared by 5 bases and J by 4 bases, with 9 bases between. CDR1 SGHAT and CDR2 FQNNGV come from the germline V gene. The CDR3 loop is CASSRTAYEQYF. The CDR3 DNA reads TGTGCCAGCAGCAGGACAGCTTACGAGCAGTACTTC.

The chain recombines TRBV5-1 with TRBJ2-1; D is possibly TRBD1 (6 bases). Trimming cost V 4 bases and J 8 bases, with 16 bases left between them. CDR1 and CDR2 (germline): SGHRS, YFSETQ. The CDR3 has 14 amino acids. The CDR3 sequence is CASSTPTGRDEQFF. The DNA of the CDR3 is TGCGCCAGCAGCACCCCGACAGGTAGGGATGAGCAGTTCTTC.

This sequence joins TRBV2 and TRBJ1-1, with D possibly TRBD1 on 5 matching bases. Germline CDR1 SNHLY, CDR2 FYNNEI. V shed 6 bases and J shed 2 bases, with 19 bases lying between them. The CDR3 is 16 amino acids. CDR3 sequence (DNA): TGTGCCAGCAGACAACCATCCCGACAGACTAACACTGAAGCTTTCTTT. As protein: CASRQPSRQTNTEAFF.

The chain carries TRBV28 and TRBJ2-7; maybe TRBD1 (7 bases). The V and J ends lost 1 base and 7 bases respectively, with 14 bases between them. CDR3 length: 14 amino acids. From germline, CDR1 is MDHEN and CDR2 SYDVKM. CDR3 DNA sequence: TGTGCCAGCAGTTTATCCAATCAGGGGGGAGAGCAGTACTTC. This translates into CASSLSNQGGEQYF. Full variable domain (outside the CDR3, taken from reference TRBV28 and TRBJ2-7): DVKVTQSSRYLVKRTGEKVFLECVQDMDHENMFWYRQDPGLGLRLIYFSYDVKMKEKGDIPEGYSVSREKKERFSLILESASTNQTSMYLCASSLSNQGGEQYFGPGTRLTVT.

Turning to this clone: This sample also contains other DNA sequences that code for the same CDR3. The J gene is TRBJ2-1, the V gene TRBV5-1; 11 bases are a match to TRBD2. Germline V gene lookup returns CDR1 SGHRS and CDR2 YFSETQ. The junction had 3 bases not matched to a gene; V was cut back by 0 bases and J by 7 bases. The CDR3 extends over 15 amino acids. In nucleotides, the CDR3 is TGCGCCAGCAGCTTGGGACTAGCGGGGTATAATGAGCAGTTCTTC. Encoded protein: CASSLGLAGYNEQFF.

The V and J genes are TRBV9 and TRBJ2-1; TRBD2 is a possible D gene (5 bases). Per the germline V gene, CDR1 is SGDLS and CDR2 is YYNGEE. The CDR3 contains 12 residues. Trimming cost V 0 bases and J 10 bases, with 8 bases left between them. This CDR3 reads CASSVDGGEQFF. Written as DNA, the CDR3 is TGTGCCAGCAGCGTAGACGGCGGGGAGCAGTTCTTC.

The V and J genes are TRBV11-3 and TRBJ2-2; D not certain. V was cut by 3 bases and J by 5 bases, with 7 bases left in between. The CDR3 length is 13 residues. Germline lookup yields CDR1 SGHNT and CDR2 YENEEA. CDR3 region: CASSLDGTGELFF. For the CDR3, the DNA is TGTGCCAGCAGCTTGGACGGTACCGGGGAGCTGTTTTTT.

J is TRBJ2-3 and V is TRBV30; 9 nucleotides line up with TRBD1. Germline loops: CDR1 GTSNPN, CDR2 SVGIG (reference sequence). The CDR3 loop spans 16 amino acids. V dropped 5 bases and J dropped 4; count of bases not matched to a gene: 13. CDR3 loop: CAWVHGTGISADTQYF. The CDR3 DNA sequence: TGTGCCTGGGTCCACGGGACAGGGATTAGTGCAGATACGCAGTATTTT.

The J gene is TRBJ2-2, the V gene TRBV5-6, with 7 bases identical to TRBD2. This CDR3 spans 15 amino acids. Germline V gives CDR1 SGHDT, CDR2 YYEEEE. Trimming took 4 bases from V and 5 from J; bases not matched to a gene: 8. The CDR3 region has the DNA TGTGCCAGCAGCCCCGATCAACTAGCGACCGGGGAGCTGTTTTTT. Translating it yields CASSPDQLATGELFF.

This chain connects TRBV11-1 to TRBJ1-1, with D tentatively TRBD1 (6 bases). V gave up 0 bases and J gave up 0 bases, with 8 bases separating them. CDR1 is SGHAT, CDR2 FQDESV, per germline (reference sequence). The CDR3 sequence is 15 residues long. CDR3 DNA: TGTGCCAGCAGCTTAGCCGGGACACTGAACACTGAAGCTTTCTTT. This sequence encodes CASSLAGTLNTEAFF.

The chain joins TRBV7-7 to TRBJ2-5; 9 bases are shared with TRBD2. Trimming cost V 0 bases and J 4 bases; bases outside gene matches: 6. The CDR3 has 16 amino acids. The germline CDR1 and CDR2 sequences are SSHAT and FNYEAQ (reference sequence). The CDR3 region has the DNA TGTGCCAGCAGCTTAGCAGTAGCGCGGGGGGGAGAGACCCAGTACTTC. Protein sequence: CASSLAVARGGETQYF. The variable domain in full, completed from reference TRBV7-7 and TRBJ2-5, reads GAGVSQSPRYKVTKRGQDVTLRCDPISSHATLYWYQQALGQGPEFLTYFNYEAQPDKSGLPSDRFSAERPEGSISTLTIQRTEQRDSAMYRCASSLAVARGGETQYFGPGTRLLVL.

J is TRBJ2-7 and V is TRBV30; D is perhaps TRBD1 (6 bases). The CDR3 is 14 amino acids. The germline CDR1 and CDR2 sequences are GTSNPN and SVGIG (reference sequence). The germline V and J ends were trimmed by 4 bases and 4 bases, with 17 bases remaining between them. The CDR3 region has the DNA TGTGCCTGGAACCGGGACACCGGAAAATACGAGCAGTACTTC. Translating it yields CAWNRDTGKYEQYF.

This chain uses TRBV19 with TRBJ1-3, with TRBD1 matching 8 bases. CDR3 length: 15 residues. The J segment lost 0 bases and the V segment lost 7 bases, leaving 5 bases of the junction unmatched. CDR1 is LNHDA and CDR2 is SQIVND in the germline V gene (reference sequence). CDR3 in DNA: TGTGCCAGTATGCGGACAGGGCTCTCTGGAAACACCATATATTTT. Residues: CASMRTGLSGNTIYF.

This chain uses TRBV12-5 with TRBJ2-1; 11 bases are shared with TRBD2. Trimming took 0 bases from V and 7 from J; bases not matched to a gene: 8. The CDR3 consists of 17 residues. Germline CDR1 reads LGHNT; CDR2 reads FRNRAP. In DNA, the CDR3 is TGTGCTAGTGGTTTGGTAACTAGCGGGAGTTTATCAAATGAGCAGTTCTTC. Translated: CASGLVTSGSLSNEQFF.

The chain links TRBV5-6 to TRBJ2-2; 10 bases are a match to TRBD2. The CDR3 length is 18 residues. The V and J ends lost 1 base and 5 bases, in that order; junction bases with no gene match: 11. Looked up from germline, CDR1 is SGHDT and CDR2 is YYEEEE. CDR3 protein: CASSLFGPLAGKTGELFF. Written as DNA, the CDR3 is TGTGCCAGCAGCTTGTTTGGGCCACTAGCGGGAAAAACCGGGGAGCTGTTTTTT.

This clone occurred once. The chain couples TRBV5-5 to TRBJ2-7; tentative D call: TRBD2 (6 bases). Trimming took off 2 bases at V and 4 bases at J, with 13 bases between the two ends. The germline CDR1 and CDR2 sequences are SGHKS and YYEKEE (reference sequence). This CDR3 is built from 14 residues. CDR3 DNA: TGTGCCAGCAGCTTACTGCAGGGAGGATACGAGCAGTACTTC. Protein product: CASSLLQGGYEQYF.